This T cell receptor beta chain was obtained from a study of blood T cells in healthy people across ages. Through a sample-barcoded 5' primer and a J-beta primer mix, a second PCR was run for about 6 to 12 cycles. TCRdb re-derived calls from the 5' RACE reads in MiXCR, one entry per CDR3 protein. In the table there are hundreds of thousands of distinct CDR3 sequences, about 52% of which are singletons. This clonotype was recorded a few times. Its antigen is not known. Study-level points and caveats: Observed TCR beta diversity per million T cells went down as age went up. This fall followed a roughly linear course with age. Any changes in expanded clonotypes were possibly confounded, as donor CMV status remained unknown.

This clonotype originated in a man in his sixties in good health. Sequenced: blood.

CDR3 in amino acids: CASSLASGLAGGYEQFF. For the CDR3, the DNA is TGCGCCAGCAGCTTGGCTTCGGGACTAGCGGGAGGGTATGAGCAGTTCTTC. The chain uses TRBV5-1 and TRBJ2-1, with TRBD2 matching 16 bases. V lost 0 bases, J lost 8 bases, and 5 bases stayed unmatched. The CDR3 is 17 residues long. CDR1 is SGHRS, CDR2 YFSETQ, per germline. Full variable domain (rest looked up from reference TRBV5-1 and TRBJ2-1): KAGVTQTPRYLIKTRGQQVTLSCSPISGHRSVSWYQQTPGQGLQFLFEYFSETQRNKGNFPGRFSGRQFSNSRSEMNVSTLELGDSALYLCASSLASGLAGGYEQFFGPGTRLTVL.